One sample yielded the 26 T cell receptor beta chains listed below, sequenced in a study of shared clonotypes between healthy human individuals. Only in-frame clones appear in the TCRdb table, and some are missing; sequencing was by immunoSEQ multiplex PCR. The table records 760,000 or so clones, just over 95% of them present only once. In the naive CD8 group, cells lacked CD45RO and were positively selected for CCR7, so terminally differentiated effector memory CD45RA+ cells were left out. The sample taken for sequencing was naive CD8+ T cells sorted from blood. Receptor source: a man between 25 and 39 years old in good health.

V usage is TRBV5-4 and J usage is TRBJ2-1, with TRBD2 matching 9 bases. Germline lookup yields CDR1 SGHNT and CDR2 YYREEE (reference sequence). Trimming cost V 0 bases and J 5 bases; bases outside gene matches: 3. The CDR3 loop spans 15 amino acids. CDR3 nucleotide sequence: TGTGCCAGCAGCTTGGCCCTAGCGGGGAACAATGAGCAGTTCTTC. Protein product: CASSLALAGNNEQFF.

The V call is TRBV10-2, the J call TRBJ2-7; 8 bases map to TRBD2. The CDR3 has 14 amino acids. Germline lookup yields CDR1 WSHSY and CDR2 SAAADI. Trimming at V came to 6 bases and at J to 0 bases, leaving 4 bases not matched to a gene. In DNA, the CDR3 is TGCGCCAGCAGACTAGCGGACAGCTCCTACGAGCAGTACTTC. The encoded protein is CASRLADSSYEQYF.

This clone has just one count. V is TRBV11-2 and J is TRBJ1-1, with TRBD1 as a possible D gene (5 bases). This CDR3 has 13 amino acids. Trimming stripped 1 base from V and 6 bases from J, with 9 bases between. Looked up from germline, CDR1 is SGHAT and CDR2 is FQNNGV. The CDR3 DNA reads as TGTGCCAGCAGCTTAGGAGGGGTGCCTGAAGCTTTCTTT. This codes for CASSLGGVPEAFF.

The V and J genes are TRBV7-2 and TRBJ2-1; no clear D gene. CDR3 size: 17 residues. Germline V CDR1 and CDR2: SGHTA, FQGNSA. V gave up 4 bases and J gave up 1 base, with 17 bases separating them. The DNA of the CDR3 is TGTGCCAGCAGCTCGAGCGTCTTGGCGCGTTCCTACAATGAGCAGTTCTTC. As protein: CASSSSVLARSYNEQFF.

This chain connects TRBV2 to TRBJ1-1; D not resolved. Trimming shortened V by 4 bases and J by 0 bases, and 15 bases separated the two germline ends. The CDR3 consists of 16 residues. Germline V gives CDR1 SNHLY, CDR2 FYNNEI. The CDR3 nucleotides read TGTGCCAGCAGTGCCACAGATACATTTATGAACACTGAAGCTTTCTTT. Its translation is CASSATDTFMNTEAFF.

The CDR3 DNA reads as TGTGCCAGCAGCTTAGTCCAGAACACCGGGGAGCTGTTTTTT. This gives the protein CASSLVQNTGELFF. The J gene is TRBJ2-2, the V gene TRBV7-6; no clear D. Germline CDR1 reads SGHVS; CDR2 reads FNYEAQ. The CDR3 has 14 residues. The V gene lost 1 base and the J gene lost 1 base, with 4 bases spanning the gap.

This clone was recorded only once. The chain employs TRBV6-5 and TRBJ2-3; possibly TRBD2 for D (6 bases). Germline CDR1 is MNHEY and CDR2 is SVGAGI. This CDR3 contains 14 residues. V lost 2 bases, J lost 1 base, and 7 bases lay in between. The chain's CDR3 is CASSYPSGTDTQYF. The CDR3 coding sequence is TGTGCCAGCAGTTACCCTAGCGGCACAGATACGCAGTATTTT.

V gene TRBV28 combines with J gene TRBJ2-1; the match to TRBD1 covers 7 bases. Germline CDR1 reads MDHEN; CDR2 reads SYDVKM. V dropped 4 bases and J dropped 13; count of bases not matched to a gene: 7. There are 12 residues in the CDR3. DNA of the CDR3: TGTGCCAGCAGTTGGCGTAGGGGGCTCCAGTTCTTC. The encoded protein is CASSWRRGLQFF.

The chain links TRBV7-2 to TRBJ2-1; 13 bases align to TRBD2. This CDR3 spans 15 amino acids. Germline V gives CDR1 SGHTA, CDR2 FQGNSA. J gave up 8 bases and V 6 bases, and 7 bases lay outside the gene matches. The CDR3 coding sequence is TGTGCCAGCAGTACACTAGCGGGAGGGCCCGATGAGCAGTTCTTC. Its translation is CASSTLAGGPDEQFF.

The chain has TRBV5-1 and TRBJ2-3; D could derive from TRBD1 or TRBD2 (5 bases each). The germline gives CDR1 SGHRS, CDR2 YFSETQ. Trimming took off 1 base at V and 4 bases at J, with 19 bases between the two ends. The CDR3 spans 17 residues. The CDR3 sequence is CASSLIPPAGAADTQYF. In nucleotides, the CDR3 is TGCGCCAGCAGCTTGATCCCGCCAGCCGGGGCGGCAGATACGCAGTATTTT.

V usage is TRBV2 and J usage is TRBJ2-1; tentatively, D is TRBD1 (7 bases). V was cut by 4 bases and J by 5 bases, with 15 bases left in between. The CDR3 is 15 residues long. Germline V lookup: CDR1 SNHLY, CDR2 FYNNEI. CDR3 protein: CASSGGRGDNNEQFF. Here the CDR3 DNA reads TGTGCCAGCAGTGGTGGCAGGGGGGATAACAATGAGCAGTTCTTC.

The genes are TRBV14 and TRBJ2-3; D unclear. Germline V gives CDR1 SGHDN, CDR2 FVKESK. The ends were cut back, 1 base at V and 6 bases at J, with 5 bases in the middle. This CDR3 is built from 12 residues. Here the CDR3 DNA reads TGTGCCAGCAGCCAAGTTCTGGATACGCAGTATTTT. Translating gives CASSQVLDTQYF.

The rearrangement uses TRBV11-2 and TRBJ2-1; either TRBD1 or TRBD2 may supply D (5 bases each). The CDR3 runs 14 residues. V shed 3 bases and J shed 2 bases, with 8 bases lying between them. Germline assignment: CDR1 SGHAT and CDR2 FQNNGV. This chain's CDR3 is CASSFKGPYNEQFF. The CDR3 nucleotides read TGTGCCAGCAGCTTCAAGGGACCCTACAATGAGCAGTTCTTC.

The V and J genes are TRBV7-9 and TRBJ2-5; D is possibly TRBD1 (5 bases). Germline V gives CDR1 SEHNR, CDR2 FQNEAQ (reference sequence). The CDR3 loop spans 15 amino acids. V shed 5 bases and J shed 1 base, with 14 bases lying between them. CDR3 DNA sequence: TGTGCCAGCAGCGGGGCCTACCCCTTCCAAGAGACCCAGTACTTC. It yields the protein CASSGAYPFQETQYF. Variable domain in full (rest from reference TRBV7-9 and TRBJ2-5): DTGVSQNPRHKITKRGQNVTFRCDPISEHNRLYWYRQTLGQGPEFLTYFQNEAQLEKSRLLSDRFSAERPKGSFSTLEIQRTEQGDSAMYLCASSGAYPFQETQYFGPGTRLLVL.

This chain connects TRBV7-3 to TRBJ2-3, with 7 bases that match TRBD2. Unmatched junction bases numbered 9, after V lost 1 base and J lost 2 bases. CDR3 length: 17 amino acids. Germline V CDR1 and CDR2: SGHTA, FQGTGA. The CDR3 nucleotides read TGTGCCAGCAGCTTAAGAACTACCGGGACTAACACAGATACGCAGTATTTT. Amino acid sequence: CASSLRTTGTNTDTQYF. Full variable domain (missing parts from reference TRBV7-3 and TRBJ2-3): GAGVSQTPSNKVTEKGKYVELRCDPISGHTALYWYRQSLGQGPEFLIYFQGTGAADDSGLPNDRFFAVRPEGSVSTLKIQRTERGDSAVYLCASSLRTTGTNTDTQYFGPGTRLTVL.

J is TRBJ1-1 and V is TRBV7-3, with 9 nucleotides matching TRBD1. The junction had 1 base not matched to a gene; V was cut back by 2 bases and J by 0 bases. The CDR3 runs to 15 residues. Germline CDR1 is SGHTA and CDR2 is FQGTGA. This chain's CDR3 is CASSLGQGLNTEAFF. CDR3 sequence (DNA): TGTGCCAGCAGCTTAGGACAGGGGCTGAACACTGAAGCTTTCTTT.

J is TRBJ2-1 and V is TRBV9; D unresolved. Trimming took off 0 bases at V and 2 bases at J, with 9 bases between the two ends. Germline V CDR1 and CDR2: SGDLS, YYNGEE. CDR3 length equals 15 residues. CDR3 nucleotides: TGTGCCAGCAGCGTAGTCGACTCCACCTACAATGAGCAGTTCTTC. Protein: CASSVVDSTYNEQFF.

V is TRBV5-5 and J is TRBJ2-7; either TRBD1 or TRBD2 may supply D (5 bases each). CDR1 is SGHKS, CDR2 YYEKEE, per germline (reference sequence). Trimming pared 0 bases from V and 0 bases from J, leaving 7 bases between. The CDR3 sequence is 14 residues long. This CDR3 is CASSLAGSSYEQYF. In nucleotides, the CDR3 is TGTGCCAGCAGCTTGGCAGGGAGCTCCTACGAGCAGTACTTC. Complete variable domain (other parts from reference TRBV5-5 and TRBJ2-7): DAGVTQSPTHLIKTRGQQVTLRCSPISGHKSVSWYQQVLGQGPQFIFQYYEKEERGRGNFPDRFSARQFPNYSSELNVNALLLGDSALYLCASSLAGSSYEQYFGPGTRLTVT.

The rearrangement joins TRBV27 to TRBJ2-3, with D possibly being TRBD1 (6 bases). Germline V gene lookup returns CDR1 MNHEY and CDR2 SMNVEV (reference sequence). Trimming took 8 bases from V and 11 from J, leaving 14 bases between them. CDR3 length: 11 residues. The CDR3 spells CASSRGELQYF. The DNA for the CDR3 is TGTGCCAGCTCCAGGGGAGAGCTGCAGTATTTT.

This clone was seen a single time. The chain has TRBV7-6 and TRBJ2-3, with 14 bases aligning to TRBD2. Looked up from germline, CDR1 is SGHVS and CDR2 is FNYEAQ. CDR3 length equals 18 residues. The V gene end was trimmed by 5 bases and the J gene end by 2 bases; junction bases not matched to a gene: 9. The CDR3 DNA reads as TGTGCCAGCAGCCTCGGGACTAGCGGGAGTTTAGTCACAGATACGCAGTATTTT. Amino acids: CASSLGTSGSLVTDTQYF.

The chain has TRBV27 and TRBJ2-2, with a weak D call TRBD2 (5 bases). From germline, CDR1 is MNHEY and CDR2 SMNVEV (reference sequence). Between the trimmed V and J ends, which lost 3 bases and 6 bases, there was a span of 8 bases. The length of the CDR3 is 13 residues. In DNA, the CDR3 is TGTGCCAGCAGTTTTTTGCGGGCCGGGGAGCTGTTTTTT. Translated: CASSFLRAGELFF.

As DNA, the CDR3 is TGTGCCAGCAGCCGAGGGCCCTCAACCCAATATGGCTACACCTTC. This sequence encodes CASSRGPSTQYGYTF. The chain recombines TRBV7-9 with TRBJ1-2, with D unclear. Germline CDR1 reads SEHNR; CDR2 reads FQNEAQ (reference sequence). Trimming shortened V by 5 bases and J by 5 bases, and 18 bases separated the two germline ends. The CDR3 loop spans 15 amino acids.

The chain couples TRBV5-1 to TRBJ2-7; 7 nucleotides align to TRBD1. The CDR3 is made up of 14 amino acids. The V gene's germline CDR1 is SGHRS and CDR2 YFSETQ. V lost 3 bases and J lost 4; bases outside the gene matches: 7. In nucleotides, the CDR3 is TGCGCCAGCAGCTGGGGCCAGGGGGATTACGAGCAGTACTTC. This encodes CASSWGQGDYEQYF.

CDR3: CSARGANTQHF. Written as DNA, the CDR3 is TGCAGTGCTAGAGGAGCCAATACACAGCATTTT. The chain recombines TRBV20-1 with TRBJ1-5; the D is unclear. Germline CDR1 reads DFQATT; CDR2 reads SNEGSKA (reference sequence). The CDR3 covers 11 residues. V was cut by 1 base and J by 13 bases, with 11 bases left in between.

The gene calls are TRBV5-6 and TRBJ2-7, with D tentatively TRBD1 (6 bases). The CDR3 covers 13 residues. Germline V gives CDR1 SGHDT, CDR2 YYEEEE. V lost 4 bases and J 2 bases, leaving 10 bases between the germline ends. This CDR3 is CASSPGQTYEQYF. The CDR3 nucleotides read TGTGCCAGCAGCCCGGGACAAACCTACGAGCAGTACTTC.

V usage is TRBV7-9 and J usage is TRBJ2-7; possibly TRBD1 or TRBD2 for D (5 bases each). The CDR3 spans 13 residues. Trimming pared 4 bases from V and 4 bases from J, leaving 11 bases between. The germline CDR1 and CDR2 sequences are SEHNR and FQNEAQ (reference sequence). CDR3: CASSWTSGYEQYF. In nucleotides, the CDR3 is TGTGCCAGCAGCTGGACTTCAGGGTACGAGCAGTACTTC.